Listed here are 11 T cell receptor beta chains from one sample, sequenced in a study of T-cell reconstitution after alpha-beta-depleted transplantation in children. The library targeted TCRbeta and was prepared with unique molecular identifiers. MiXCR, applied by TCRdb to the PCR reads, yields one record per CDR3 protein. The sample gives roughly 570,000 distinct CDR3 sequences, roughly 30% of which show up once; approximately 33% is in the top ten. The source material was PBMCs, sampled before TCRalphabeta/CD19-depleted stem cell transplant. The receptors come from a boy younger than two with Wiskott-Aldrich syndrome, due to receive a stem cell transplant.

The sample holds a few counts of this clonotype. The V call is TRBV20-1, the J call TRBJ2-1, with D unclear. The V and J ends lost 1 base and 4 bases respectively, with 8 bases between them. The CDR3 contains 13 residues. CDR1 DFQATT and CDR2 SNEGSKA come from the germline V gene (reference sequence). The DNA of the CDR3 is TGCAGTGCTAGAGGATTGGGATACAATGAGCAGTTCTTC. It encodes CSARGLGYNEQFF.

This clonotype has just a few counts. CDR3 in amino acids: CASSRQDTQETQYF. CDR3 sequence (DNA): TGTGCCAGCAGCAGGCAGGATACCCAAGAGACCCAGTACTTC. The V gene is TRBV7-7, the J gene TRBJ2-5; no clear D. CDR1 and CDR2 from the germline V gene are SSHAT and FNYEAQ (reference sequence). The length of the CDR3 is 14 residues. V was cut by 5 bases and J by 1 base, with 11 bases left in between.

This clonotype was observed once. In nucleotides, the CDR3 is TGCGCCAGCAGCTTAGGGAATAGCCGACCCGGGGAGCTGTTTTTT. Its protein product is CASSLGNSRPGELFF. V gene TRBV5-1 combines with J gene TRBJ2-2; no definite D call. The germline V gene has CDR1 SGHRS and CDR2 YFSETQ. The CDR3 has 15 amino acids. V gave up 2 bases and J gave up 6 bases, with 14 bases separating them.

J is TRBJ1-1 and V is TRBV20-1, with 11 positions matching TRBD1. Germline lookup yields CDR1 DFQATT and CDR2 SNEGSKA (reference sequence). The CDR3 is 13 amino acids. The ends lost 2 bases at V and 10 bases at J; junction bases unmatched: 6. The CDR3 loop is CSARPGQGAGAFF. The CDR3 bases are TGCAGTGCTAGACCCGGACAGGGGGCTGGAGCTTTCTTT.

A few counts support this clonotype. The V gene is TRBV18, the J gene TRBJ2-1; no reliable D call. Germline loops: CDR1 KGHSH, CDR2 LQKENI. CDR3 length equals 16 residues. V lost 1 base to trimming and J lost 0 bases, with 10 bases between them. CDR3 coding DNA: TGTGCCAGCTCACCACAGGTTGAAAGCTCCTACAATGAGCAGTTCTTC. Residues: CASSPQVESSYNEQFF. Supplemented by reference TRBV18 and TRBJ2-1, the full variable domain reads NAGVMQNPRHLVRRRGQEARLRCSPMKGHSHVYWYRQLPEEGLKFMVYLQKENIIDESGMPKERFSAEFPKEGPSILRIQQVVRGDSAAYFCASSPQVESSYNEQFFGPGTRLTVL.

The V call is TRBV11-1, the J call TRBJ2-4; 9 bases map to TRBD2. In germline, CDR1 is SGHAT, CDR2 FQDESV (reference sequence). The CDR3 is 18 residues long. V shed 3 bases, J shed 2 bases, and the junction held 11 bases outside the gene matches. Written as DNA, the CDR3 is TGTGCCAGCAGCTTCCGGGGTAGCGGGAGTATAACCAAAAACATTCAGTACTTC. This codes for CASSFRGSGSITKNIQYF.

This clonotype was observed a handful of times. The chain links TRBV12-3 or TRBV12-4 to TRBJ2-2; D is undetermined. The CDR3 is 14 residues long. Trimming took off 10 bases at V and 4 bases at J, with 16 bases between the two ends. The CDR3 loop is CAINRGSFTGELFF. The CDR3 DNA follows: TGTGCCATAAACCGAGGCAGTTTCACCGGGGAGCTGTTTTTT.

The CDR3 loop reads CASRETGAGNTIYF. The CDR3 DNA reads as TGCGCCAGCAGGGAGACAGGGGCAGGAAACACCATATATTTT. The chain couples TRBV5-1 to TRBJ1-3, with TRBD1 matching over 8 bases. V shed 5 bases and J 4 bases; nucleotides not matched to a gene: 5. Germline CDR1 reads SGHRS; CDR2 reads YFSETQ. The CDR3 sequence is 14 residues long.

The chain joins TRBV12-3 or TRBV12-4 to TRBJ2-7; no clear D gene. The CDR3 runs 14 residues. Trimming pared 1 base from V and 2 bases from J, leaving 9 bases between. Here the CDR3 reads CASSLGAGPYEQYF. CDR3 nucleotides: TGTGCCAGCAGTTTAGGAGCTGGGCCCTACGAGCAGTACTTC.

This clonotype was observed a few times. The rearrangement joins TRBV27 to TRBJ2-1; no clear D gene. V was clipped by 7 bases and J by 12 bases, with 16 bases between them. CDR1 and CDR2 (germline): MNHEY, SMNVEV (reference sequence). The CDR3 totals 12 residues. The CDR3 nucleotides read TGTGCCAGCACCTTAAGGGAAGACGGGCAGTTCTTC. Residues: CASTLREDGQFF.

The chain uses TRBV2 and TRBJ2-7; no definite D call. The CDR3 contains 13 residues. Germline V lookup: CDR1 SNHLY, CDR2 FYNNEI. Deletions cut 4 bases from V and 3 bases from J, with 10 bases between. This CDR3 is CASSGSPVYEQYF. DNA of the CDR3: TGTGCCAGCAGTGGGTCCCCCGTCTACGAGCAGTACTTC.